This paragraph reports one T cell receptor (beta chain). Its target is unknown. The observed sequence ends 3 residues before the CDR3 terminus, with the missing tail filled in from the germline J gene. The source of the sample is a study of T cell clonality in common variable immunodeficiency. The germline V gene has CDR1 SEHNR and CDR2 FQNEAQ (reference sequence). The CDR3 covers 14 residues. The ends lost 5 bases at V and 6 bases at J; junction bases unmatched: 9. CVID meant reduced serum IgG, IgA and/or IgM plus specific antibody deficiency. CVID and control samples used equivalent genomic DNA input. This table comes from immunoSEQ multiplex PCR, and its TCRdb copy is limited to in-frame clones, with some not included. The repertoire has several thousand clones, none seen only once; the ten largest take approximately 5.3%. Study-level points and caveats: Compared with controls, CVID subjects had fewer shared TCRbeta clones. Reportedly, TCR beta sequences from common variable immunodeficiency showed fewer deletions and N-nucleotide insertions.

The receptor was isolated from a human donor with common variable immunodeficiency. Sequenced sample: peripheral blood mononuclear cells. This chain joins TRBV7-9 and TRBJ2-7, with 8 bases lining up with TRBD2. CDR3 DNA, as far as it was read: TGTGCCAGCAGCCCATGGACTAGCCTGGGCGAG. Translation: CASSPWTSLGE. The entire CDR3 is CASSPWTSLGEQYF. Full variable domain (remainder filled in from reference TRBV7-9 and TRBJ2-7): DTGVSQNPRHKITKRGQNVTFRCDPISEHNRLYWYRQTLGQGPEFLTYFQNEAQLEKSRLLSDRFSAERPKGSFSTLEIQRTEQGDSAMYLCASSPWTSLGEQYFGPGTRLTVT.